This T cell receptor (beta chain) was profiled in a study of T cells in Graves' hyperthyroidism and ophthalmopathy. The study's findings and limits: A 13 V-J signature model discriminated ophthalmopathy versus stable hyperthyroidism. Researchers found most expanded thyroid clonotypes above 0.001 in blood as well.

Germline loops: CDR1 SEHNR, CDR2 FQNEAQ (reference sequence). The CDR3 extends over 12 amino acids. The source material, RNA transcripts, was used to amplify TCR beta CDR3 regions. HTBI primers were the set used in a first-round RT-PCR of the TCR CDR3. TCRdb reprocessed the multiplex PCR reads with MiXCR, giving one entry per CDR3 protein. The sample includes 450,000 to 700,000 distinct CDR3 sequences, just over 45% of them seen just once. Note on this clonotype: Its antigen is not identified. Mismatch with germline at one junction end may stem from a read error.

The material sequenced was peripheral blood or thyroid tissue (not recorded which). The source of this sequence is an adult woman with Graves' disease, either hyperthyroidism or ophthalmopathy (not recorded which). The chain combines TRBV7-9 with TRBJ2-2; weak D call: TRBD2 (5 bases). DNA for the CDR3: TGTGCCAGCAAGAGACCAACCGGGGAGCTGTCTTGG. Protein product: CASKRPTGELSW.